Included here is one TCR beta chain sequence, with context. The repertoire was sequenced with immunoSEQ multiplex PCR; TCRdb's copy has only in-frame clones and lacks some. The data contain 60,000 to 75,000 clones, around 86% of them singletons. The record originates from a study of blood T cell repertoires in COVID-19. Study summary: T cells, B-cell-depleted T cells, or PBMCs provided the cDNA or gDNA that served as material.

The receptor was derived from a woman aged 55-70 years with acute or convalescent COVID-19. Sequencing was done on a sample of peripheral blood.

The CDR3 loop is CASSDGRGRETQYF. Here the CDR3 DNA reads TGTGCCAGCAGTGATGGCAGGGGACGGGAGACCCAGTACTTC. The chain employs TRBV2 and TRBJ2-5; D possibly corresponds to TRBD1 (6 bases). The CDR3 totals 14 residues. The V end was cut by 3 bases, the J end by 5 bases, with 13 bases between. The germline gives CDR1 SNHLY, CDR2 FYNNEI.